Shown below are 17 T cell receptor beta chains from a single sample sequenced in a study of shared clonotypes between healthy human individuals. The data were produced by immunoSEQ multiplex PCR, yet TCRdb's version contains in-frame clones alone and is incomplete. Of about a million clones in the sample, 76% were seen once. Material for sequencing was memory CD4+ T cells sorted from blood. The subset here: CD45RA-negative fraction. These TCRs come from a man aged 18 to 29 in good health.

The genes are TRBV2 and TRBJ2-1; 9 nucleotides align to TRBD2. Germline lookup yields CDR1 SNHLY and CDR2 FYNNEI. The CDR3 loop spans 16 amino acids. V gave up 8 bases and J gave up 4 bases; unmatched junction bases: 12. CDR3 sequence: CASFGSSGGLYNEQFF. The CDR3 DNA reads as TGTGCCAGCTTTGGGAGTAGCGGGGGTCTATACAATGAGCAGTTCTTC.

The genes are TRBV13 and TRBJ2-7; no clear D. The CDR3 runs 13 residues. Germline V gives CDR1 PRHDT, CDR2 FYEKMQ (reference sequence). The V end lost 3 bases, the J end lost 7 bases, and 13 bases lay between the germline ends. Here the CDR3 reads CASSLNPLREQYF. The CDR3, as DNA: TGTGCCAGCAGCTTGAACCCCCTTAGGGAGCAGTACTTC.

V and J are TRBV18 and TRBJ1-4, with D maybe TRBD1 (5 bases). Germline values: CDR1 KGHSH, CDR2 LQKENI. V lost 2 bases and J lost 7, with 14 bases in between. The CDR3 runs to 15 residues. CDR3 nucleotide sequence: TGTGCCAGCTCACCATGGGGACCCCCGGGTGAAAAACTGTTTTTT. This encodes CASSPWGPPGEKLFF.

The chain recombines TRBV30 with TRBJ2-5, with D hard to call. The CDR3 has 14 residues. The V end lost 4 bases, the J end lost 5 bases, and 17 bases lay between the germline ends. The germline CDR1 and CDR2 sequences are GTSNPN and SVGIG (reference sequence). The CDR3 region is CAWNGWGESETQYF. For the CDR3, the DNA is TGTGCCTGGAATGGGTGGGGTGAATCTGAGACCCAGTACTTC.

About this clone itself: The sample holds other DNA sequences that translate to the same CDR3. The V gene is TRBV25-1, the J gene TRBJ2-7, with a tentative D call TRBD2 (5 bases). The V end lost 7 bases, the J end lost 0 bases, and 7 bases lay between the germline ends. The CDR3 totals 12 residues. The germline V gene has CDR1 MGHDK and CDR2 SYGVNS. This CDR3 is CASTGNSYEQYF. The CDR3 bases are TGTGCCAGCACGGGGAACTCCTACGAGCAGTACTTC.

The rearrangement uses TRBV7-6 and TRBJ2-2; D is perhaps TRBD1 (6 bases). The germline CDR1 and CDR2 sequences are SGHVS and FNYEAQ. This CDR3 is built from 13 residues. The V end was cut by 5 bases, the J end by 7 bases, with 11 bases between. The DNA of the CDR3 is TGTGCCAGCAGCCCGTCACAGGGCGGGGAGCTGTTTTTT. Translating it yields CASSPSQGGELFF.

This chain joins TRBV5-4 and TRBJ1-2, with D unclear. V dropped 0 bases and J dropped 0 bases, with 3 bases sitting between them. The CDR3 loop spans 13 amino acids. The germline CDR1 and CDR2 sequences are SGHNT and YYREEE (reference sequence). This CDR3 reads CASSLDPNYGYTF. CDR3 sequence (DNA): TGTGCCAGCAGCTTGGACCCTAACTATGGCTACACCTTC. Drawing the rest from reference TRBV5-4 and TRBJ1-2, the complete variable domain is ETGVTQSPTHLIKTRGQQVTLRCSSQSGHNTVSWYQQALGQGPQFIFQYYREEENGRGNFPPRFSGLQFPNYSSELNVNALELDDSALYLCASSLDPNYGYTFGSGTRLTVV.

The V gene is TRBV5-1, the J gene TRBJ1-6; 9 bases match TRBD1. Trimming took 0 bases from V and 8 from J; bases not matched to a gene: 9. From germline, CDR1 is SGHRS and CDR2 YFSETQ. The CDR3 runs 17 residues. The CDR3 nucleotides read TGCGCCAGCAGCTTGGCCCCCATAGGACAGGGGTATTCACCCCTCCACTTT. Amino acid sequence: CASSLAPIGQGYSPLHF. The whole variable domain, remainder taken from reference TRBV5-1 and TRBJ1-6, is KAGVTQTPRYLIKTRGQQVTLSCSPISGHRSVSWYQQTPGQGLQFLFEYFSETQRNKGNFPGRFSGRQFSNSRSEMNVSTLELGDSALYLCASSLAPIGQGYSPLHFGNGTRLTVT.

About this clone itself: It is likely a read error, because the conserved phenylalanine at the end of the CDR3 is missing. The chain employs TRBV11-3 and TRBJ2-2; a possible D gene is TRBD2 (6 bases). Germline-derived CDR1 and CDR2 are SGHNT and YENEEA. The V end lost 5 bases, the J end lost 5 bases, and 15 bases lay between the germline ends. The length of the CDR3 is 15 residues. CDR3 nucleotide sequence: TGTGCCAGCAGCCCCCCCGGGGGAGGAACCGGGGAGCTGTTTCTT. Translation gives CASSPPGGGTGELFL.

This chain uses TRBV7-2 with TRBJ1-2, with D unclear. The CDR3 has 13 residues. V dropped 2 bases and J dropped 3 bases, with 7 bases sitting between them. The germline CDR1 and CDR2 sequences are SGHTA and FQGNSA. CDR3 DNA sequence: TGTGCCAGCAGCTTAACCAACTACTATGGCTACACCTTC. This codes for CASSLTNYYGYTF.

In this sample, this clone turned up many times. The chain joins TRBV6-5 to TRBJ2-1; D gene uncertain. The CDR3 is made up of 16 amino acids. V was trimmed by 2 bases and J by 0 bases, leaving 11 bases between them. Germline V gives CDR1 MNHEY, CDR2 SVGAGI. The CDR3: CASSYLDASSYNEQFF. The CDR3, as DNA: TGTGCCAGCAGTTACCTTGACGCAAGCTCCTACAATGAGCAGTTCTTC.

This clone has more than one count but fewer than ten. The DNA of the CDR3 is TGTGCCAGTACCCCGGGACAGGCATCTAATCAGCCCCAGCATTTT. Encoded protein: CASTPGQASNQPQHF. The V gene is TRBV19, the J gene TRBJ1-5; 8 bases align to TRBD1. The CDR3 extends over 15 amino acids. Germline V gives CDR1 LNHDA, CDR2 SQIVND (reference sequence). The junction had 9 bases not matched to a gene; V was cut back by 7 bases and J by 4 bases.

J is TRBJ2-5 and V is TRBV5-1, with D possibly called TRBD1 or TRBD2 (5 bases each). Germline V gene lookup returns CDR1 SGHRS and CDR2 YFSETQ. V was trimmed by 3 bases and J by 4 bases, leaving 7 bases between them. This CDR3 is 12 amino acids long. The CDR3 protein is CASSWGPETQYF. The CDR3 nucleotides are TGCGCCAGCAGCTGGGGACCAGAGACCCAGTACTTC. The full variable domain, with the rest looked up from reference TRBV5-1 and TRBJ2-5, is KAGVTQTPRYLIKTRGQQVTLSCSPISGHRSVSWYQQTPGQGLQFLFEYFSETQRNKGNFPGRFSGRQFSNSRSEMNVSTLELGDSALYLCASSWGPETQYFGPGTRLLVL.

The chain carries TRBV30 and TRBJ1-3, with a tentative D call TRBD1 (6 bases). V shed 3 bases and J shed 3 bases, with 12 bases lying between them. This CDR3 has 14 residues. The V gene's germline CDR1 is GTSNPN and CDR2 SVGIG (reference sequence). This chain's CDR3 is CAWRDRKGGNTIYF. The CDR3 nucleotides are TGTGCCTGGAGAGACAGGAAGGGTGGAAACACCATATATTTT. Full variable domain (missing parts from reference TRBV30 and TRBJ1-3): SQTIHQWPATLVQPVGSPLSLECTVEGTSNPNLYWYRQAAGRGLQLLFYSVGIGQISSEVPQNLSASRPQDRQFILSSKKLLLSDSGFYLCAWRDRKGGNTIYFGEGSWLTVV.

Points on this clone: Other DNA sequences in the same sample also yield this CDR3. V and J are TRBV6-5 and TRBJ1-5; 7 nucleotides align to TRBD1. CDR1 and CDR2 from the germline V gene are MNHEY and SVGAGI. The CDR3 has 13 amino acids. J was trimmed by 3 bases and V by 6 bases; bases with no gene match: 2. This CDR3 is CASRDRANQPQHF. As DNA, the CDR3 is TGTGCCAGCAGAGACAGGGCCAATCAGCCCCAGCATTTT.

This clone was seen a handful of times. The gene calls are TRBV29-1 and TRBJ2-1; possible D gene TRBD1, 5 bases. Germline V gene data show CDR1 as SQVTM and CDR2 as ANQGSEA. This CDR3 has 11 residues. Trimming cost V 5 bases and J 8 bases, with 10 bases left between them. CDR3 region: CSVLSRDEQFF. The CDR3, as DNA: TGCAGCGTTCTAAGCAGGGATGAGCAGTTCTTC.

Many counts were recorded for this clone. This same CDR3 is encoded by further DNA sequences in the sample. CDR3 amino acids: CASSPGSPLHF. The CDR3 DNA sequence: TGTGCCAGCTCACCGGGGTCACCCCTCCACTTT. The chain links TRBV18 to TRBJ1-6, with no clear D. V lost 3 bases, J lost 10 bases, and 4 bases lay in between. In germline, CDR1 is KGHSH, CDR2 LQKENI. CDR3 length: 11 residues.